The present entry profiles one TCR beta chain with its context. Libraries were prepared by immunoSEQ multiplex PCR; TCRdb keeps only in-frame clonotypes and omits some of them. The table shows 66,000 or so clones, with approximately 97% occurring only once. The germline gives CDR1 MGHRA, CDR2 YSYEKL. This CDR3 is built from 14 residues. Trimming took off 4 bases at V and 1 base at J, with 10 bases between the two ends. The data are from a study of cytomegalovirus exposure and HLA in healthy donors. Sequencing was carried out using PBMCs. V gene TRBV4-1 combines with J gene TRBJ1-1; no reliable D call. The origin of this receptor is a woman aged 18-30 years in good health and CMV-seropositive. CDR3 protein: CASSLEGQNTEAFF. The DNA for the CDR3 is TGCGCCAGCAGCCTTGAGGGTCAGAACACTGAAGCTTTCTTT.